This T cell receptor (beta chain) comes out of a study of PD-1 blockade in mismatch repair-deficient tumors. The assay was immunoSEQ multiplex PCR, and TCRdb's table has in-frame clones only and misses some. The sample lists around 100,000 clones; approximately 80% were seen once. CDR3 length: 15 residues. V lost 1 base to trimming and J lost 3 bases, with 12 bases between them. The V gene's germline CDR1 is SGHDN and CDR2 FVKESK. Here the sequenced sample was peripheral blood, taken 60 to 65 weeks after starting pembrolizumab. The V call is TRBV14, the J call TRBJ1-1; D is perhaps TRBD1 (5 bases). This sequence originates from an adult with mismatch repair-deficient cancer. CDR3: CASSQGTRGYTEAFF. DNA of the CDR3: TGTGCCAGCAGCCAAGGGACAAGGGGCTACACTGAAGCTTTCTTT.